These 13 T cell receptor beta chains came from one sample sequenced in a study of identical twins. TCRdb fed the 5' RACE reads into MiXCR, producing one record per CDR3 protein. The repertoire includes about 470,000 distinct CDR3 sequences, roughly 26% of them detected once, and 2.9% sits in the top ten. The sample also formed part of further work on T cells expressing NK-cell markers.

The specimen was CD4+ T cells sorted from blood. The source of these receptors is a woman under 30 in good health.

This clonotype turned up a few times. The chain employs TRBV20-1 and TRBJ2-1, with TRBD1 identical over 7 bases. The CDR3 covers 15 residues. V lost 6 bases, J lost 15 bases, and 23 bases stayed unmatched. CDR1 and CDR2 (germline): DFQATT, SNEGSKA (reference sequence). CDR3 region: CSAKREGGESLGLFF. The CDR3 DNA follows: TGCAGTGCCAAAAGGGAAGGGGGCGAATCCCTAGGGCTGTTCTTC.

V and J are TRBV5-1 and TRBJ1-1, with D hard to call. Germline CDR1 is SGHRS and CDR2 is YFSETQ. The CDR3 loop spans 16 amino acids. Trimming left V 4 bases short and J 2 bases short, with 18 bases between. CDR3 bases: TGCGCCAGCAGCCGGTTCATGGGTCAACGAAACACTGAAGCTTTCTTT. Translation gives CASSRFMGQRNTEAFF.

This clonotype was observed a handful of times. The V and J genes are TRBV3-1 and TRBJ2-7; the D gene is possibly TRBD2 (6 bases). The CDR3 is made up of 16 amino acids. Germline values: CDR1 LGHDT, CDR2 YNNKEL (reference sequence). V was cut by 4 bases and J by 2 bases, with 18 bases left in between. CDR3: CASSRYTGTAPYEQYF. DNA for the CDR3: TGTGCCAGCAGCCGATACACCGGGACTGCGCCCTACGAGCAGTACTTC.

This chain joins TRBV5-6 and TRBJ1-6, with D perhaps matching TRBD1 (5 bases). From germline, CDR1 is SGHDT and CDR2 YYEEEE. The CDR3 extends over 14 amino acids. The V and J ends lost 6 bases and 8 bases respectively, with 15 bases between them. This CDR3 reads CASKFSAGHSPLHF. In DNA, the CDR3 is TGTGCCAGCAAGTTTTCGGCAGGGCATTCACCCCTCCACTTT. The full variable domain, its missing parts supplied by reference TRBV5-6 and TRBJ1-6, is DAGVTQSPTHLIKTRGQQVTLRCSPKSGHDTVSWYQQALGQGPQFIFQYYEEEERQRGNFPDRFSGHQFPNYSSELNVNALLLGDSALYLCASKFSAGHSPLHFGNGTRLTVT.

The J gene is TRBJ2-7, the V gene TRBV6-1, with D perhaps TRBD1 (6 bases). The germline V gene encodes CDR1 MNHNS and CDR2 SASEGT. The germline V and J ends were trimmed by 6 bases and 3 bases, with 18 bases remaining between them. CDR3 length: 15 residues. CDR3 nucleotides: TGTGCCAGCAGGGTAACAAACAGGGTGTACTACGAGCAGTACTTC. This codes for CASRVTNRVYYEQYF.

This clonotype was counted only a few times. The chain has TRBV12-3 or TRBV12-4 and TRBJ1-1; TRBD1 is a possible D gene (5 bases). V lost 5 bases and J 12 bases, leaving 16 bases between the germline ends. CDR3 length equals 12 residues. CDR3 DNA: TGTGCCAGCAGTCCTGGGGGGGGGATCACTTTCTTT. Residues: CASSPGGGITFF.

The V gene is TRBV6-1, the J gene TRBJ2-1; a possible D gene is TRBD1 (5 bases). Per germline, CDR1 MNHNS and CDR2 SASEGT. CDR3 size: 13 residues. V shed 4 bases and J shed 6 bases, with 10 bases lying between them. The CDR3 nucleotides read TGTGCCAGCAGTGCCGCCAGGGTCAATGAGCAGTTCTTC. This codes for CASSAARVNEQFF.

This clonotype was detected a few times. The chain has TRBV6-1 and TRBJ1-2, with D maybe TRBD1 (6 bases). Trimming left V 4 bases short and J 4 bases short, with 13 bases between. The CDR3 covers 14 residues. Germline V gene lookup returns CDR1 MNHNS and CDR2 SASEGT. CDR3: CASSVTGFSYGYTF. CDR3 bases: TGTGCCAGCAGTGTCACAGGGTTTAGCTATGGCTACACCTTC.

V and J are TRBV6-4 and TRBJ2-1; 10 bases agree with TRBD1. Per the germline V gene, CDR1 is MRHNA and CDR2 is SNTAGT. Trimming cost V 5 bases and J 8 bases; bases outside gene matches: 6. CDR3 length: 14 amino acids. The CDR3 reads CASSLGQGDYEQFF. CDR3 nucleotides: TGTGCCAGCAGTCTTGGACAGGGGGACTATGAGCAGTTCTTC.

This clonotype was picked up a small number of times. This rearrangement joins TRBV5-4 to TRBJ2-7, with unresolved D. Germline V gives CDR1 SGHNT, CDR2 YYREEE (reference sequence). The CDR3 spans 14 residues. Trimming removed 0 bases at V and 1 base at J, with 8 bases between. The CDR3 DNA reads TGTGCCAGCAGCTTGGGTAGCCTATCCTACGAGCAGTACTTC. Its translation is CASSLGSLSYEQYF.

The CDR3 loop reads CSVAGTGGSGGSYEQYF. The CDR3 region has the DNA TGCAGCGTTGCCGGGACCGGGGGGTCGGGGGGCTCCTACGAGCAGTACTTC. V is TRBV29-1 and J is TRBJ2-7; 7 positions agree with TRBD2. From germline, CDR1 is SQVTM and CDR2 ANQGSEA. After removal of 4 bases from V and 0 bases from J, the junction contained 15 bases not matched to a gene. The CDR3 extends over 17 amino acids.

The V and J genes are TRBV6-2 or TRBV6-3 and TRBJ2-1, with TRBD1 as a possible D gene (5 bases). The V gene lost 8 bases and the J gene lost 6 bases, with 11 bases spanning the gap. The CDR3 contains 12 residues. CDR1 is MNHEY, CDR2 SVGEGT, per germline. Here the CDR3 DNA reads TGTGCCAGCTCGGGCAGGGTCAATGAGCAGTTCTTC. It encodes CASSGRVNEQFF.

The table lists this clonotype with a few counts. This CDR3 reads CSALLGGSSYEQYF. The CDR3 DNA follows: TGCAGTGCTCTTTTGGGTGGAAGCTCCTACGAGCAGTACTTC. This chain joins TRBV20-1 and TRBJ2-7, with D unresolved. Germline V gives CDR1 DFQATT, CDR2 SNEGSKA (reference sequence). The V gene lost 5 bases and the J gene lost 0 bases, with 14 bases spanning the gap. This CDR3 comprises 14 residues.